What follows describes a single T cell receptor (beta chain). The record originates from a study of technical replicates of blood from a few donors. Assay used: immunoSEQ multiplex PCR; TCRdb lists only in-frame clones, some missing. The sample consists of tens of thousands of clones, approximately 96% of them appearing once. V lost 0 bases and J lost 8; bases outside the gene matches: 3. CDR3 length: 13 amino acids. CDR1 and CDR2 from the germline V gene are SGHKS and YYEKEE (reference sequence). The sequenced sample consisted of T cells isolated from PBMCs. The chain combines TRBV5-5 with TRBJ1-2, with 8 bases aligning to TRBD1. The TCR comes from a human donor in good health. For the CDR3, the DNA is TGTGCCAGCAGCTTGGAACAGGGGGACGGCTACACCTTC. This codes for CASSLEQGDGYTF.